These 4 T cell receptor beta chains originate from one sample sequenced in a study of blood T cell repertoires in COVID-19. The repertoire was sequenced with immunoSEQ multiplex PCR; TCRdb's copy has only in-frame clones and lacks some. The table includes roughly 22,000 clones, about 81% detected once. Material for sequencing was peripheral blood. The receptors derive from a woman aged 70 to 79 with COVID-19, enrolled during active disease.

This clone showed up just once. The chain couples TRBV29-1 to TRBJ2-3; 8 bases line up with TRBD2. The length of the CDR3 is 15 residues. The ends lost 2 bases at V and 1 base at J; junction bases unmatched: 5. CDR1 SQVTM and CDR2 ANQGSEA come from the germline V gene. As DNA, the CDR3 is TGCAGCGTTGAAAAAGCGGGGGCCCGCACAGATACGCAGTATTTT. Translated: CSVEKAGARTDTQYF.

The gene calls are TRBV19 and TRBJ1-3; a weak D match, TRBD1 (5 bases). Germline V CDR1 and CDR2: LNHDA, SQIVND (reference sequence). The CDR3 spans 14 residues. V was trimmed by 11 bases and J by 0 bases, leaving 14 bases between them. The CDR3 sequence: CAARDLSSGNTIYF. In DNA, the CDR3 is TGTGCCGCGCGGGACTTGAGCTCTGGAAACACCATATATTTT.

The J gene is TRBJ1-1, the V gene TRBV10-3; 9 bases line up with TRBD1. V gave up 10 bases and J gave up 4 bases; unmatched junction bases: 4. The CDR3 runs to 12 residues. CDR1 and CDR2 (germline): ENHRY, SYGVKD. The CDR3 sequence: CATGQGLTEAFF. The CDR3, as DNA: TGTGCCACCGGACAGGGGCTCACTGAAGCTTTCTTT.

This clone was counted only a few times. The chain couples TRBV29-1 to TRBJ1-1, with D perhaps matching TRBD1 (5 bases). CDR3 length: 12 residues. Germline V gene lookup returns CDR1 SQVTM and CDR2 ANQGSEA. V was pared by 5 bases and J by 4 bases, with 11 bases between. The CDR3 nucleotides read TGCAGCGTTCACACAGGACCCACTGAAGCTTTCTTT. Protein sequence: CSVHTGPTEAFF.